The clone carrying this T cell receptor beta chain has just a few counts. In the authors' methods: By means of reference gene primer amplification, nucleated cell counts were estimated. The data were produced by immunoSEQ multiplex PCR, yet TCRdb's version contains in-frame clones alone and is incomplete. The DNA gave D and trimming, while V, J and clone size come from that table. The sample has approximately 99,000 clones; about four fifths are singletons. The record originates from a study of blood T cell repertoires in COVID-19. In the study overall: Whether acute or convalescent, the COVID-19 samples came from the United States, Italy and Spain. T cells, B-cell-depleted T cells, or PBMCs provided the cDNA or gDNA that served as material.

V lost 7 bases, J lost 9 bases, and 17 bases lay in between. The CDR3 length is 14 residues. The germline gives CDR1 SGHRS, CDR2 YFSETQ. The specimen was peripheral blood. The chain uses TRBV5-1 and TRBJ1-6; D is possibly TRBD1 (6 bases). This TCR came from an elderly woman with active or convalescent COVID-19. CDR3 in DNA: TGCGCCAGCCGCGAGGGGACAAGGTTTTCACCCCTCCACTTT. This gives the protein CASREGTRFSPLHF.